This entry is about one T cell receptor beta chain. These data belong to a study of blood T cell repertoires in COVID-19. Method: immunoSEQ multiplex PCR; TCRdb's copy keeps in-frame clones and lacks some. The repertoire includes about 250,000 clones, about 85% of them detected once, and 0.87% sits in the top ten. The CDR3 spans 13 residues. Germline V gene sequence: CDR1 MNHEY, CDR2 SMNVEV (reference sequence). J was trimmed by 7 bases and V by 5 bases; bases with no gene match: 3. Sequencing was done on a sample of peripheral blood. The receptor was derived from a human donor with COVID-19, enrolled during active disease. The donor label of this sample is uncertain. The chain employs TRBV27 and TRBJ1-5; 9 bases fit TRBD1. In DNA form, the CDR3 reads TGTGCCAGCAGTACAGGGGGCTGGCAGCCCCAGCATTTT. Translation: CASSTGGWQPQHF.